The clone carrying this T cell receptor beta chain was recorded many times. This sample stems from a study of regulatory T cells in long-lasting Graves disease. Across the whole study: Graves' patients, diagnosed recently, had received antithyroid drugs under 3 months.

This CDR3 is 15 amino acids long. V was trimmed by 6 bases and J by 4 bases, leaving 17 bases between them. Germline CDR1 SNHLY, CDR2 FYNNEI. Stated time point: newly diagnosed GD, antithyroid drugs for less than 3 months. Construction of the TCR library relied on RNA isolated from PBMCs. As a group, patients came from one endocrinology department in Xi'an, China. EDTA tubes received about 9.2 milliliters of collected peripheral blood. Combining iRepertoire HTBI primers with Arm-PCR of CDR3 regions, the authors built TCR beta libraries. TCRdb passed the multiplex PCR reads through MiXCR, listing each CDR3 protein once. The sample includes around 500,000 distinct CDR3 sequences, approximately 12% of them seen just once. The same data also contributed to another study, on T cells in Graves' hyperthyroidism and ophthalmopathy. Per that study: The primer set for the first-round RT-PCR of the TCR CDR3 was HTBI.

This sequence was found in a man aged 25-45 years with Graves disease. The chain recombines TRBV2 with TRBJ2-3, with D possibly called TRBD1 or TRBD2 (5 bases each). This specimen consisted of peripheral blood mononuclear cells (PBMCs), obtained at new diagnosis, from a patient treated with antithyroid drugs. The CDR3 loop reads CASRGDPLNADTQYF. As DNA, the CDR3 is TGTGCCAGCAGGGGGGACCCCTTGAACGCAGATACGCAGTATTTT.